The source of this T cell receptor beta chain is a study of blood T cell repertoires in COVID-19. The wider study: The United States, Italy and Spain provided the acute and convalescent COVID-19 samples. In each case, the material was cDNA or gDNA derived from T cells, B-cell-depleted T cells, or PBMCs.

Original analysis: The authors estimated nucleated cell counts from reference gene primer amplification. Libraries were prepared by immunoSEQ multiplex PCR; TCRdb keeps only in-frame clonotypes and omits some of them. Clone size and V and J calls were adopted from that table, with D and trimming inferred from the DNA. The sample comprises almost 400,000 clones, roughly 90% of which are singletons, and 1.5% to 2% rests with the top ten. CDR1 and CDR2 (germline): LGHNA, YNFKEQ. V shed 1 base, J shed 5 bases, and the junction held 4 bases outside the gene matches. This CDR3 region has 15 residues. For recovered donors of Cohort 3, there were two negative PCRs, clearance, or symptom resolution.

The chain employs TRBV4-2 and TRBJ2-5; 10 bases match TRBD1. Sequenced sample: PBMCs or T cells enriched from blood (not recorded which). The sequence derives from a woman aged 25 to 39 who had recovered from COVID-19. CDR3 sequence: CASSQADRGQETQYF. The CDR3 bases are TGTGCCAGCAGCCAAGCCGACAGGGGGCAGGAGACCCAGTACTTC.